Listed below are T cell receptor beta chains from one sample, sequenced in a study of blood T cell repertoires in COVID-19. Libraries were prepared by immunoSEQ multiplex PCR; TCRdb keeps only in-frame clonotypes and omits some of them. The sample records hundreds of thousands of clones, about 83% being singletons. The sample consisted of peripheral blood. The source is a woman aged 25 to 39 with COVID-19, enrolled during active disease. Both conserved end residues are part of each CDR3. D genes are given only for firm matches. Expanded clones are given a class, and other clones once, few, many or no size at all.

CDR3nt	CDR3aa	v_gene	d_gene	abundance	j_gene
TGCGCCAGCAGTCCGCCCTATTCATGTGGCGGAAACACTGAAGCTTTCTTT	CASSPPYSCGGNTEAFF	TRBV23-1	NA	once	TRBJ1-1
TGCGCCAGCAGCCAAGGTGCCAGGGTCGGCGGGGAGCTGTTTTTT	CASSQGARVGGELFF	TRBV4-3	NA	NA	TRBJ2-2
TGTGCCTGGAGTGTCTCGGGGGGAAACACCATATATTTT	CAWSVSGGNTIYF	TRBV30	NA	many	TRBJ1-3
TGTGCCAGCAGCTTGGCCAGCGGGAGGGCCGATGAGCAGTTCTTC	CASSLASGRADEQFF	TRBV5-4	TRBD2	NA	TRBJ2-1
TGTGCCAGCAGTTTTGATGGACAGGAGGACGAGCAGTACTTC	CASSFDGQEDEQYF	TRBV28	TRBD1	once	TRBJ2-7
TGTGCCAGCAGCCCAGACAGATTCAGCACAGATACGCAGTATTTT	CASSPDRFSTDTQYF	TRBV11-3	NA	NA	TRBJ2-3
TGCGCCAGCAGCTTAGGACAGGGTTCGGCCCAAGAGACCCAGTACTTC	CASSLGQGSAQETQYF	TRBV5-1	TRBD1	once	TRBJ2-5
TGTGCCAGCAGCGGCCGGACTAGCGGGATTCCAGGGCAGTACTTC	CASSGRTSGIPGQYF	TRBV7-9	TRBD2	NA	TRBJ2-7
TGTGCCAGCAGAAAGGGGGGGGCTCAACCTACGCAGTATTTT	CASRKGGAQPTQYF	TRBV27	NA	NA	TRBJ2-3
TGTGCCAGCAGCCCCGGGACAGGGAACACTGAAGCTTTCTTT	CASSPGTGNTEAFF	TRBV5-6	TRBD1	NA	TRBJ1-1
TGTGCCAGCACCTGGGGGGGCACAGATACGCAGTATTTT	CASTWGGTDTQYF	TRBV11-1	NA	few	TRBJ2-3
TGTGCCAGCAGCATTATTGGACTAGCGGGAGGGTACGATGAGCAGTTCTTC	CASSIIGLAGGYDEQFF	TRBV9	TRBD2	NA	TRBJ2-1
TGTGCCAGCAGTTACTCCCCAGGGGGCAATCAGCCCCAGCATTTT	CASSYSPGGNQPQHF	TRBV6-6	NA	once	TRBJ1-5
TGTGCCAGCAGCGTAGGGACAGGGAACGGCCGGGGTCAAGAGACCCAGTACTTC	CASSVGTGNGRGQETQYF	TRBV9	TRBD1	NA	TRBJ2-5
TGTGCCAGCAGCTTACAATCTATCACAGATACGCAGTATTTT	CASSLQSITDTQYF	TRBV7-2	NA	NA	TRBJ2-3
TGTGCCATCAGTGATAGGACAACTAACTATGGCTACACCTTC	CAISDRTTNYGYTF	TRBV10-3	NA	NA	TRBJ1-2
TGTGCCAGCACCCAGGGACAGGAGAATGAAAAACTGTTTTTT	CASTQGQENEKLFF	TRBV7-2	TRBD1	NA	TRBJ1-4
TGTGCCAGCAGCTTATATCGACAGGGGGGCGGTGGCTACACCTTC	CASSLYRQGGGGYTF	TRBV7-2	TRBD1	NA	TRBJ1-2
TGTGCCAGCAGTACATCCGGGATTCGGGAAGACGGCGGCTACACCTTC	CASSTSGIREDGGYTF	TRBV6-2/TRBV6-3	NA	NA	TRBJ1-2
TGTGCCAGCAGCCTGTCGAATGAAAAACTGTTTTTT	CASSLSNEKLFF	TRBV5-5	NA	NA	TRBJ1-4
TGCAGCGTTCTCTCGGGATTGGGCGAGCAGTACTTC	CSVLSGLGEQYF	TRBV29-1	NA	NA	TRBJ2-7
TGTGCCAGCAGAGGACAGCAAGAGACCCAGTACTTC	CASRGQQETQYF	TRBV12-3/TRBV12-4	NA	NA	TRBJ2-5
TGTGCCAGTAGTACCCGGGGGGTACTTTACAATGAGCAGTTCTTC	CASSTRGVLYNEQFF	TRBV19	TRBD2	NA	TRBJ2-1
TGCAGCGTTGAGGCTAGCGGGGGTTTTACCGATGAGCAGTTCTTC	CSVEASGGFTDEQFF	TRBV29-1	TRBD2	NA	TRBJ2-1
TGTGCCATCAGTGAGGGCCAGAGGCCCCTAGAGACCCAGTACTTC	CAISEGQRPLETQYF	TRBV10-3	NA	NA	TRBJ2-5
TGTGCCAGCAGCTTTAGACTAGCGGGAGAAGGCGAGCAGTACTTC	CASSFRLAGEGEQYF	TRBV5-4	TRBD2	NA	TRBJ2-7
TGCGCCAGCAGCTTGGGCGGAAGCTCCTACGAGCAGTACTTC	CASSLGGSSYEQYF	TRBV5-1	NA	once	TRBJ2-7
TGTGCCAGCCTTGTGTGGGAAAGACAGGGGTCCTCTGGGGCCAACGTCCTGACTTTC	CASLVWERQGSSGANVLTF	TRBV2	TRBD1	NA	TRBJ2-6
TGTGCCAGCAGTCGGACAGGGATGTCACCCCTCCACTTT	CASSRTGMSPLHF	TRBV27	TRBD1	NA	TRBJ1-6
TGTGCCAGCAGCTTGGTCCGGGGGTACGAGCAGTACTTC	CASSLVRGYEQYF	TRBV5-5	NA	NA	TRBJ2-7
TGTGCCAGCAGCGTAGCTCGTAACAGGGTCTCACCCCTCCACTTT	CASSVARNRVSPLHF	TRBV9	NA	NA	TRBJ1-6
TGTGCCAGCAGCCCAGAAGGGCAGGGGGCTAGCGAGCAGTACTTC	CASSPEGQGASEQYF	TRBV7-9	TRBD1	NA	TRBJ2-7
TGTGCCAGCAGCTCCGCCGGGACAGGGCGGAAGAAACTGTTTTTT	CASSSAGTGRKKLFF	TRBV5-4	TRBD1	once	TRBJ1-4
TGTGCCAGCAGCTTAGGGGCAGTCTACGAGCAGTACTTC	CASSLGAVYEQYF	TRBV11-2	NA	NA	TRBJ2-7
TGTGCCAGCAGCCCTCCGGGACAGGGGGACTATGGCTACACCTTC	CASSPPGQGDYGYTF	TRBV9	TRBD1	few	TRBJ1-2
TGTGCCAGCAGCCACGGGACTAGCGGGGGGATTACGAAAAATGAGCAGTTCTTC	CASSHGTSGGITKNEQFF	TRBV4-2	TRBD2	NA	TRBJ2-1
TGTGCCAGCAGCGTAGCTGTCAGCGCAATTTCCTACGAGCAGTACTTC	CASSVAVSAISYEQYF	TRBV9	NA	NA	TRBJ2-7
TGTGCCAGCAGTAGCACGGACAGGTTCTATGGCTACACCTTC	CASSSTDRFYGYTF	TRBV28	TRBD1	few	TRBJ1-2
TGTGCCTGGAGTAATATCCCCTCCGAGCAGTTCTTC	CAWSNIPSEQFF	TRBV30	NA	NA	TRBJ2-1
TGTGCCAGCAGCCCGTGGGGTAGCGGGAGGGCCTACGAGCAGTACTTC	CASSPWGSGRAYEQYF	TRBV5-4	TRBD2	NA	TRBJ2-7
TGCGCCAGCAGCCGAGCGGGCCAAGAGACCCAGTACTTC	CASSRAGQETQYF	TRBV4-3	NA	once	TRBJ2-5
TGCAGCTTCAACGTAGACAGGGTGAACACTGAAGCTTTCTTT	CSFNVDRVNTEAFF	TRBV29-1	TRBD1	once	TRBJ1-1